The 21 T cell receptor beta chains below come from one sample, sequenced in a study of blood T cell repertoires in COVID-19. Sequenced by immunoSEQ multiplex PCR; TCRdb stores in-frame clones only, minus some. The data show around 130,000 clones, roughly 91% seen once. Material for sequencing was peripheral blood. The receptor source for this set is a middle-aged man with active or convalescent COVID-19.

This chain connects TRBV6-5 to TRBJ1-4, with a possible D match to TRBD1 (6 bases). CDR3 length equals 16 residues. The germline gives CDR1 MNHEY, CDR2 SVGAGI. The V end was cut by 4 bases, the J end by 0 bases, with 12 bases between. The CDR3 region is CASSSYRAATNEKLFF. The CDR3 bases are TGTGCCAGCAGTTCTTACAGGGCAGCAACTAATGAAAAACTGTTTTTT.

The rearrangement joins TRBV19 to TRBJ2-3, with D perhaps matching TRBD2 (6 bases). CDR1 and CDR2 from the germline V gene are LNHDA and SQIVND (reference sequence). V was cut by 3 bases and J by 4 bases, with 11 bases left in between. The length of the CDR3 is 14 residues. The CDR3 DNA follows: TGTGCCAGTAGTATCCTGTCGGGGGCAGATACGCAGTATTTT. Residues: CASSILSGADTQYF.

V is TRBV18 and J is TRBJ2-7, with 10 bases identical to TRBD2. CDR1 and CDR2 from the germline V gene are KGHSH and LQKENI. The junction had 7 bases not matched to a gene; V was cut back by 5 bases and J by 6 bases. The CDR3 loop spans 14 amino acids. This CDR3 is CASSASGRSSEQYF. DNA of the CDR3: TGTGCCAGCTCAGCTAGCGGGAGAAGTAGCGAGCAGTACTTC.

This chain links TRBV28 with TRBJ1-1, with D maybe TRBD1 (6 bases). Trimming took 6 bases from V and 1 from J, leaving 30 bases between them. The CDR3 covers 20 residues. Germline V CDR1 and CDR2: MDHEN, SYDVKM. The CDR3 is CASSHESPPTTGRPNTEAFF. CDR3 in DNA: TGTGCCAGCAGCCACGAATCCCCCCCAACGACAGGTCGTCCGAACACTGAAGCTTTCTTT.

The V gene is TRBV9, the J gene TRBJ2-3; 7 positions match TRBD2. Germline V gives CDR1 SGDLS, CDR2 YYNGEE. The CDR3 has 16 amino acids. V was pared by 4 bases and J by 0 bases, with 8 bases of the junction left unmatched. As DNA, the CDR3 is TGTGCCAGCAGCTCCCCCGGGGGGATTAGCACAGATACGCAGTATTTT. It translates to CASSSPGGISTDTQYF.

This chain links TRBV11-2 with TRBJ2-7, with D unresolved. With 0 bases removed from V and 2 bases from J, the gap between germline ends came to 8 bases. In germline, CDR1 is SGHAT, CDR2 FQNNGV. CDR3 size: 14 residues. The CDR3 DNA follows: TGTGCCAGCAGCTTAGACGGCGGCGCCTACGAGCAGTACTTC. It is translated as CASSLDGGAYEQYF.

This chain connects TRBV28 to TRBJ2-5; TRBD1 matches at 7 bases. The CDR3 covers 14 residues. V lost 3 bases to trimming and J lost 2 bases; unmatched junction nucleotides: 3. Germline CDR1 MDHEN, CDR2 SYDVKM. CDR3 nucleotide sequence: TGTGCCAGCAGTTTTGGGGACAGACAAGAGACCCAGTACTTC. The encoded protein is CASSFGDRQETQYF.

CDR3 residues: CACRRGSNYGYTF. The CDR3 region has the DNA TGTGCCTGCCGGAGGGGATCTAACTATGGCTACACCTTC. This chain joins TRBV30 and TRBJ1-2; perhaps TRBD1 as D (5 bases). The CDR3 contains 13 residues. CDR1 is GTSNPN, CDR2 SVGIG, per germline (reference sequence). The V end lost 6 bases, the J end lost 0 bases, and 11 bases lay between the germline ends.

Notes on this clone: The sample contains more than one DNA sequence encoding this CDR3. Here the CDR3 DNA reads TGTGCCAGCAGTCCACAGGGGTATGGCTACACCTTC. Residues: CASSPQGYGYTF. The chain joins TRBV12-3 or TRBV12-4 to TRBJ1-2; 7 bases match TRBD1. The CDR3 has 12 amino acids. The junction had 2 bases not matched to a gene; V was cut back by 5 bases and J by 5 bases.

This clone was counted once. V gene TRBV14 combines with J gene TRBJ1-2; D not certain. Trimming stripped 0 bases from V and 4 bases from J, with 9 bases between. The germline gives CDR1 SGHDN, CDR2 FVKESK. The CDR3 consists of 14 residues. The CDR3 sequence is CASSQDRVSYGYTF. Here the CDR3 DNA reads TGTGCCAGCAGCCAAGATCGGGTATCCTATGGCTACACCTTC.

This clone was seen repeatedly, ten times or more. CDR3: CASSQDWASQETQYF. As DNA, the CDR3 is TGCGCCAGCAGCCAAGATTGGGCCAGTCAAGAGACCCAGTACTTC. The rearrangement links TRBV4-3 to TRBJ2-5, with D unresolved. Germline assignment: CDR1 LGHNA and CDR2 YSLEER. Trimming left V 0 bases short and J 2 bases short, with 10 bases between. The CDR3 contains 15 residues.

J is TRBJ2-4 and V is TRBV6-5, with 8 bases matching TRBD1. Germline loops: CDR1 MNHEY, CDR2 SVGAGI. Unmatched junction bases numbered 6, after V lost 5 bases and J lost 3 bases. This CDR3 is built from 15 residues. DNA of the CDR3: TGTGCCAGCAGTCAGATACAGGGGGGCAAAAACATTCAGTACTTC. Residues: CASSQIQGGKNIQYF.

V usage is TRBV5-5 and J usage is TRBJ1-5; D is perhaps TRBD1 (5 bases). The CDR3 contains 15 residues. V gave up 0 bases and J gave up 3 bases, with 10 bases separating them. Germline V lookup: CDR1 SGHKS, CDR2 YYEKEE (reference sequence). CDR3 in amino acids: CASSLEAGLNQPQHF. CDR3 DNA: TGTGCCAGCAGCTTGGAGGCAGGGCTCAATCAGCCCCAGCATTTT.

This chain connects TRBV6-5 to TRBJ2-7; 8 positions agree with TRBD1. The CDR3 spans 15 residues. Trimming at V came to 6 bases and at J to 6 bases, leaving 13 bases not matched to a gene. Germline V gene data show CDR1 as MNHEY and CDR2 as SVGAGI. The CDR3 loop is CASSVGTGGRIEQYF. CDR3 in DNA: TGTGCCAGCAGCGTGGGGACAGGTGGTCGCATCGAGCAGTACTTC.

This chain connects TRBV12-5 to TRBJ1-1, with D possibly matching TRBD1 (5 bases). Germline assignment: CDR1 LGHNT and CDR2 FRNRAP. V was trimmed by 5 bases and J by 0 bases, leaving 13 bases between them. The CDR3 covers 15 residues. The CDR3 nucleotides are TGTGCTAGTGGTCCGGGGGGTCTTCTGAACACTGAAGCTTTCTTT. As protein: CASGPGGLLNTEAFF.

The chain's CDR3 is CAISEFGSQGMDNQPQHF. CDR3 sequence (DNA): TGTGCCATCAGTGAGTTTGGTTCACAGGGTATGGACAATCAGCCCCAGCATTTT. The genes are TRBV10-3 and TRBJ1-5; D perhaps matches TRBD1 (6 bases). V lost 1 base, J lost 3 bases, and 19 bases lay in between. Germline V CDR1 and CDR2: ENHRY, SYGVKD. CDR3 length equals 18 residues.

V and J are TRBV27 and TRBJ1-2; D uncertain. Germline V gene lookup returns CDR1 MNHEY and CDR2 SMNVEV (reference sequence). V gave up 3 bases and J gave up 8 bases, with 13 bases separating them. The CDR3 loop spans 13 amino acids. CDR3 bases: TGTGCCAGCAGTTTCTGGCAGGATCGGGGCTACACCTTC. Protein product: CASSFWQDRGYTF.

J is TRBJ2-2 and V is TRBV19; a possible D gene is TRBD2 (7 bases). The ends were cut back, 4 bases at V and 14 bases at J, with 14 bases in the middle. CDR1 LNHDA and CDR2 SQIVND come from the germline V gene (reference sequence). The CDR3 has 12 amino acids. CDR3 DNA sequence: TGTGCCAGTAGTAACGGGGGGCGAGTACTGTTTTTT. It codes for CASSNGGRVLFF.

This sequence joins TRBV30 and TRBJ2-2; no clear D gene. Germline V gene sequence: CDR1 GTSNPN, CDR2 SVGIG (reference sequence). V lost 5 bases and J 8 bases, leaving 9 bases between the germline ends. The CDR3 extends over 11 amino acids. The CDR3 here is CAWGMAGELFF. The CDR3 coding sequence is TGTGCCTGGGGGATGGCAGGGGAGCTGTTTTTT.

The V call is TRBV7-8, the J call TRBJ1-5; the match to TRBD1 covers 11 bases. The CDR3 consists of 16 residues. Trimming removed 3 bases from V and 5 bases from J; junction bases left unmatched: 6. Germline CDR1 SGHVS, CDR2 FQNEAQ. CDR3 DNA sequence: TGTGCCAGCAGCTTTGGGACAGGGGGGACCTATCAGCCCCAGCATTTT. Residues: CASSFGTGGTYQPQHF. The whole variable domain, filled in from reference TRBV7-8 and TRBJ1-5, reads GAGVSQSPRYKVAKRGQDVALRCDPISGHVSLFWYQQALGQGPEFLTYFQNEAQLDKSGLPSDRFFAERPEGSVSTLKIQRTQQEDSAVYLCASSFGTGGTYQPQHFGDGTRLSIL.

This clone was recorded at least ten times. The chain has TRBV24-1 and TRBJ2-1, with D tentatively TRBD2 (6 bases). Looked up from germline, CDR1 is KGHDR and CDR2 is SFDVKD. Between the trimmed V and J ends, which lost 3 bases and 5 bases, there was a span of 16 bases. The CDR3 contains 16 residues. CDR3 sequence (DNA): TGTGCCACCAGTGATCTCGGGACTCCCGACGACAATGAGCAGTTCTTC. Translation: CATSDLGTPDDNEQFF.